Listed here are 13 T cell receptor beta chains from one sample, sequenced in a study of blood T cell repertoires in COVID-19. Here immunoSEQ multiplex PCR was the method, and the copy in TCRdb shows in-frame clones only, minus some. The repertoire holds some 260,000 clones, with nearly 90% as singletons. What was sequenced was peripheral blood. These receptors were taken from a man between 18 and 29 years old with active or convalescent COVID-19.

J is TRBJ1-2 and V is TRBV20-1; TRBD1 might be the D (6 bases). This CDR3 comprises 11 residues. Trimming pared 7 bases from V and 7 bases from J, leaving 13 bases between. The germline V gene encodes CDR1 DFQATT and CDR2 SNEGSKA (reference sequence). This CDR3 is CSGYREPGYTF. In DNA, the CDR3 is TGCAGTGGATACAGGGAGCCTGGCTACACCTTC.

V usage is TRBV9 and J usage is TRBJ2-5; D unclear. Germline V gene lookup returns CDR1 SGDLS and CDR2 YYNGEE. The CDR3 consists of 16 residues. V dropped 0 bases and J dropped 5 bases, with 17 bases sitting between them. This CDR3 is CASSVGSYTRQETQYF. The CDR3 bases are TGTGCCAGCAGCGTAGGTTCTTACACCAGGCAGGAGACCCAGTACTTC.

This chain connects TRBV9 to TRBJ2-7; weak D call: TRBD1 (6 bases). Germline lookup yields CDR1 SGDLS and CDR2 YYNGEE. The CDR3 has 17 residues. V gave up 3 bases and J gave up 6 bases, with 25 bases separating them. The CDR3 loop is CASSGRSSGHGLVEQYF. In DNA form, the CDR3 reads TGTGCCAGCAGCGGACGAAGCTCGGGACACGGCCTTGTCGAGCAGTACTTC.

This rearrangement joins TRBV28 to TRBJ2-7; 7 positions match TRBD1. V lost 6 bases and J lost 4; bases outside the gene matches: 9. Germline V gene sequence: CDR1 MDHEN, CDR2 SYDVKM. This CDR3 is built from 14 residues. In DNA, the CDR3 is TGTGCCAGCAGCCCAAACAGGGGACGGTACGAGCAGTACTTC. It specifies CASSPNRGRYEQYF.

The rearrangement uses TRBV19 and TRBJ1-5; a possible D gene is TRBD1 (6 bases). CDR1 is LNHDA and CDR2 is SQIVND in the germline V gene (reference sequence). Deletions cut 5 bases from V and 5 bases from J, with 13 bases between. The CDR3 totals 14 residues. CDR3 protein: CASSEGHLDQPQHF. The DNA for the CDR3 is TGTGCCAGTAGTGAGGGACATCTGGATCAGCCCCAGCATTTT. Full variable domain (missing parts from reference TRBV19 and TRBJ1-5): DGGITQSPKYLFRKEGQNVTLSCEQNLNHDAMYWYRQDPGQGLRLIYYSQIVNDFQKGDIAEGYSVSREKKESFPLTVTSAQKNPTAFYLCASSEGHLDQPQHFGDGTRLSIL.

The chain links TRBV5-6 to TRBJ2-7, with D possibly being TRBD1 (6 bases). CDR1 SGHDT and CDR2 YYEEEE come from the germline V gene. This CDR3 has 15 residues. The V gene lost 1 base and the J gene lost 4 bases, with 15 bases spanning the gap. The CDR3 spells CASSLIHRVAYEQYF. CDR3 bases: TGTGCCAGCAGCTTGATCCACAGGGTGGCGTACGAGCAGTACTTC.

The rearrangement joins TRBV12-3 or TRBV12-4 to TRBJ2-7, with a tentative D call TRBD2 (6 bases). Trimming shortened V by 4 bases and J by 7 bases, and 8 bases separated the two germline ends. The CDR3 loop spans 11 amino acids. Here the CDR3 reads CASSSRGEQYF. Here the CDR3 DNA reads TGTGCCAGCAGTTCCCGGGGGGAGCAGTACTTC.

This clone was counted once. The CDR3 DNA follows: TGTGCCAGCTCTCCAGAGCCGCCAGGGCGCCTTACCTATGGCTACACCTTC. Amino acids: CASSPEPPGRLTYGYTF. V is TRBV18 and J is TRBJ1-2, with a tentative D call TRBD1 (5 bases). The V gene's germline CDR1 is KGHSH and CDR2 LQKENI. Between the trimmed V and J ends, which lost 6 bases and 4 bases, there was a span of 24 bases. The CDR3 runs to 17 residues. Using reference TRBV18 and TRBJ1-2 for the parts outside the CDR3, the full variable domain is NAGVMQNPRHLVRRRGQEARLRCSPMKGHSHVYWYRQLPEEGLKFMVYLQKENIIDESGMPKERFSAEFPKEGPSILRIQQVVRGDSAAYFCASSPEPPGRLTYGYTFGSGTRLTVV.

This sequence joins TRBV7-3 and TRBJ2-1; 8 nucleotides match TRBD2. The CDR3 consists of 15 residues. CDR1 is SGHTA, CDR2 FQGTGA, per germline. The ends lost 4 bases at V and 2 bases at J; junction bases unmatched: 4. CDR3 sequence reads: CASSSSAGAYNEQFF. CDR3 DNA: TGTGCCAGCAGCTCCTCAGCGGGGGCCTACAATGAGCAGTTCTTC.

This clone was counted once. The V gene is TRBV19, the J gene TRBJ2-7; maybe TRBD2 (5 bases). The CDR3 contains 13 residues. V was cut by 0 bases and J by 4 bases, with 7 bases left in between. The germline V gene has CDR1 LNHDA and CDR2 SQIVND (reference sequence). This chain's CDR3 is CASSIDRGYEQYF. CDR3 DNA sequence: TGTGCCAGTAGTATAGATCGGGGATACGAGCAGTACTTC.

For the CDR3, the DNA is TGTGCCAGCAGTTCCGGGACAGGGGGTTACGAGCAGTACTTC. Encoded protein: CASSSGTGGYEQYF. The chain uses TRBV27 and TRBJ2-7; 11 bases map to TRBD1. The CDR3 totals 14 residues. After removal of 4 bases from V and 4 bases from J, the junction contained 3 bases not matched to a gene. Germline CDR1 reads MNHEY; CDR2 reads SMNVEV (reference sequence).

The CDR3 nucleotides read TGCGCCAGCAGCCAAGATCAGGTGGGGCGGGAGCACGGCACAGATACGCAGTATTTT. Amino acid sequence: CASSQDQVGREHGTDTQYF. The chain is built from TRBV4-3 and TRBJ2-3; 7 bases fit TRBD2. J was trimmed by 1 base and V by 0 bases; bases with no gene match: 13. The CDR3 is made up of 19 amino acids. Germline-derived CDR1 and CDR2 are LGHNA and YSLEER.

The chain links TRBV25-1 to TRBJ2-3, with 8 positions matching TRBD2. This CDR3 is 16 amino acids long. J gave up 2 bases and V 4 bases, and 8 bases lay outside the gene matches. CDR1 and CDR2 from the germline V gene are MGHDK and SYGVNS. The CDR3 is CASSASLADTTDTQYF. The CDR3 region has the DNA TGTGCCAGCAGTGCTTCACTAGCGGATACCACAGATACGCAGTATTTT.